The source of this T cell receptor beta chain is a study of shared clonotypes between healthy human individuals. Adult donors, all healthy and HIV-negative, had no recent acute infections or vaccinations. The V gene lost 0 bases and the J gene lost 1 base, with 9 bases spanning the gap. The CDR3 totals 15 residues. Looked up from germline, CDR1 is SGHAT and CDR2 is FQNNGV. Profiling relied on immunoSEQ multiplex PCR, and the TCRdb table lists in-frame clones only, not all of them. Of some 1 million clones detected, around four fifths appear once; the ten largest clones hold 1.4%. Specimen: memory CD4+ T cells sorted from blood. Documented subset: CD45RA-negative fraction. This chain connects TRBV11-2 to TRBJ2-5, with no clear D. This clonotype was sampled from a man aged 18 to 35 in good health. CDR3 bases: TGTGCCAGCAGCTTAGATAGCCGACCCCAAGAGACCCAGTACTTC. It is translated as CASSLDSRPQETQYF.